The source of this T cell receptor (beta chain) is a study of shared clonotypes between healthy human individuals. The overall study: For every donor, three CD4 naive, three CD4 memory, two CD8 naive and one CD8 memory plates were used.

Note on this clone: Its antigen remains unidentified.

This CDR3 contains 14 residues. Deletions cut 4 bases from V and 4 bases from J, with 14 bases between. The germline gives CDR1 SGHNT, CDR2 YYREEE (reference sequence). Libraries were prepared by immunoSEQ multiplex PCR; TCRdb keeps only in-frame clonotypes and omits some of them. Seen here are fewer than 1.8 million clones, approximately 98.5% observed once, and the top ten hold approximately 0.38%. Study-level results: Although depth was large, rarefaction showed that sequencing of the sorted subsets was incomplete. Expectations were that clonotype sharing among donors would be affected by sequencing depth.

Material for sequencing was naive CD4+ T cells sorted from blood. Subset here: CD45RA+ positively selected. The receptor comes from a man aged 30 to 39 in good health. This chain connects TRBV5-4 to TRBJ2-5; weak D call: TRBD2 (6 bases). CDR3 nucleotide sequence: TGTGCCAGCAGCCCCGCGGGGTCGGGAGAGACCCAGTACTTC. Protein product: CASSPAGSGETQYF.